What follows is one T cell receptor (beta chain) and its context. The antigen is unknown. The source of the sample is a study of T cell responses to AZD1222 COVID-19 vaccine. The germline V and J ends were trimmed by 3 bases and 4 bases, with 13 bases remaining between them. This CDR3 spans 15 amino acids. Germline V gene data show CDR1 as SGHVS and CDR2 as FNYEAQ. Repertoires were generated with immunoSEQ multiplex PCR, while TCRdb's copy carries only in-frame clones and drops some. In the table there are 120,000 to 150,000 clones, around 84% of which are singletons. General study results and limits: Repertoire sampling happened only post peak T cell response. Spike-specific TCR breadth and depth grew following two AZD1222 doses.

Here the sequenced sample was peripheral blood, taken 28 days after the second AZD1222 dose. This TCR came from an adult who received the AZD1222 COVID-19 vaccine. The chain couples TRBV7-6 to TRBJ1-3; a weak D match, TRBD1 (6 bases). The chain's CDR3 is CASSFGLTGGNTIYF. The CDR3 DNA follows: TGTGCCAGCAGCTTTGGGTTAACAGGGGGAAACACCATATATTTT.